The sequence of this T cell receptor (beta chain) was determined in a study of cytomegalovirus exposure and HLA in healthy donors. Notes on the study in general: Cytomegalovirus status was reportedly diagnosed by the classifier with high sensitivity and specificity. Association of 16,951 TCR beta sequences with HLA alleles was found at 0.05 false discovery rate in a later analysis. In a later analysis, TCR beta V- and J-gene trimming showed a link to a missense DCLRE1C variant. Relative to equally common others, HLA-associated TCR beta chains showed greater clonal expansion in a later analysis.

PCR primers comprised 60 Vbeta and 13 Jbeta primers. Profiling relied on immunoSEQ multiplex PCR, and the TCRdb table lists in-frame clones only, not all of them. The data include about 170,000 clones; the top ten clones carry 1% to 1.5%. Of note for this clone: The antigen is undetermined.

Between the trimmed V and J ends, which lost 8 bases and 0 bases, there was a span of 19 bases. CDR1 and CDR2 from the germline V gene are LNHDA and SQIVND (reference sequence). This CDR3 is built from 16 residues. This rearrangement joins TRBV19 to TRBJ2-5, with unresolved D. Sequencing input: PBMCs. The receptor's source is a woman aged 55-70 years in good health and CMV-seronegative. The CDR3 here is CASRKSGLVDQETQYF. In DNA, the CDR3 is TGTGCCAGTCGCAAGTCCGGCCTAGTAGACCAAGAGACCCAGTACTTC.